A selection of T cell receptor beta chains follows, all from one sample in a study of OX40 agonist ivuxolimab in advanced cancers. TCRdb's copy holds only in-frame clones and misses some; the assay was immunoSEQ multiplex PCR. The repertoire holds 95,000 or so clones, with 70% to 85% as singletons. The input for sequencing was CD4+ or CD8+ T cells sorted from blood, taken in a trial of the OX40 agonist ivuxolimab. These receptors originate from an adult with an advanced solid tumor such as melanoma, head and neck, liver or kidney cancer. The CDR3 runs from the conserved cysteine through the conserved F or W. D genes are given only for firm matches. Size is omitted from some rows. Given values are once, few, many or a class for expanded clones.

d_call clone_size cdr3_length j_call v_call cdr3_aa cdr3_nt
- - 17 TRBJ2-1 TRBV6-1 CASSDPTSLTLGVEQFF TGTGCCAGCAGTGACCCGACTAGTTTAACTCTGGGTGTTGAGCAGTTCTTC
- once 15 TRBJ2-3 TRBV5-4 CASSPEVASTDTQYF TGTGCCAGCAGCCCGGAGGTGGCAAGCACAGATACGCAGTATTTT
TRBD2 - 14 TRBJ2-7 TRBV27 CASRTTSGSYEQYF TGTGCCAGCAGAACGACTAGCGGGAGTTACGAGCAGTACTTC
TRBD1 - 16 TRBJ2-2 TRBV19 CASSTIWDRDPGELFF TGTGCCAGTAGTACGATTTGGGACAGGGATCCCGGGGAGCTGTTTTTT
TRBD1 once 14 TRBJ1-2 TRBV6-5 CASSYQTGIGGYTF TGTGCCAGCAGTTACCAGACAGGGATAGGTGGCTACACCTTC
- - 14 TRBJ2-1 TRBV27 CASSSSRTNNEQFF TGTGCCAGCAGTTCCTCGCGGACTAACAATGAGCAGTTCTTC
TRBD2 - 18 TRBJ2-1 TRBV4-1 CASSDGLAGRGSYNEQFF TGCGCCAGCAGCGACGGACTAGCGGGTCGGGGATCCTACAATGAGCAGTTCTTC
- - 12 TRBJ2-7 TRBV11-2 CASSLLTGDQYF TGTGCCAGCAGCTTGCTTACTGGAGATCAGTACTTC
TRBD2 - 16 TRBJ2-2 TRBV28 CASSFASGINTGELFF TGTGCCAGCAGTTTTGCTAGCGGGATAAACACCGGGGAGCTGTTTTTT
- - 12 TRBJ2-7 TRBV28 CASRNGAYEQYF TGTGCCAGCAGGAACGGAGCCTACGAGCAGTACTTC
TRBD1 - 15 TRBJ2-1 TRBV9 CASSPRQGRLNEQFF TGTGCCAGCAGCCCTCGACAGGGAAGGCTCAATGAGCAGTTCTTC
- - 15 TRBJ2-4 TRBV6-5 CASQGGGSAKNIQYF TGTGCCTCTCAGGGCGGCGGATCGGCCAAAAACATTCAGTACTTC
TRBD1 - 17 TRBJ2-2 TRBV28 CASSLTVRQGRTGELFF TGTGCCAGCAGTTTAACCGTGCGACAGGGACGGACCGGGGAGCTGTTTTTT
- - 19 TRBJ2-4 TRBV2 CASKSRDIVFGLAKNIQYF TGTGCCAGCAAATCCCGGGACATAGTTTTTGGTTTAGCCAAAAACATTCAGTACTTC
TRBD1 - 16 TRBJ2-2 TRBV6-5 CASSYLGTGDTGELFF TGTGCCAGCAGTTACCTCGGGACAGGGGACACCGGGGAGCTGTTTTTT
- - 16 TRBJ2-1 TRBV11-2 CASRDAGGRAYNEQFF TGTGCCAGCAGGGACGCCGGTGGGCGGGCCTACAATGAGCAGTTCTTC
TRBD2 - 14 TRBJ2-7 TRBV5-8 CASSLGTSSYEQYF TGTGCCAGCAGCTTGGGGACTAGCTCCTACGAGCAGTACTTC
- - 13 TRBJ2-7 TRBV28 CASSFNEAYEQYF TGTGCCAGCAGTTTTAATGAAGCCTACGAGCAGTACTTC
TRBD1 - 15 TRBJ2-1 TRBV27 CASSGPGTGVYEQFF TGTGCCAGCAGTGGACCCGGGACAGGGGTGTATGAGCAGTTCTTC
- - 14 TRBJ1-1 TRBV5-1 CASSLEEGFPQAFF TGCGCCAGCAGCTTGGAGGAGGGATTCCCTCAAGCTTTCTTT
TRBD2 - 16 TRBJ2-7 TRBV5-5 CASSLGLALASYEQYF TGTGCCAGCAGCTTGGGACTAGCGCTCGCCTCCTACGAGCAGTACTTC
TRBD1 - 17 TRBJ1-2 TRBV4-3 CASSRDRVRDMDYGYTF TGCGCCAGCAGCCGAGACAGGGTAAGGGATATGGACTATGGCTACACCTTC
- - 13 TRBJ1-5 TRBV7-2 CASSLWENQPQHF TGTGCCAGCAGCTTATGGGAGAATCAGCCCCAGCATTTT
- - 12 TRBJ2-7 TRBV6-6 CASSYISYEQYF TGTGCCAGCAGTTACATCTCCTACGAGCAGTACTTC
- - 15 TRBJ2-2 TRBV10-1 CASSEIGTNTGELFF TGCGCCAGCAGTGAGATCGGCACAAACACCGGGGAGCTGTTTTTT
- once 13 TRBJ1-2 TRBV25-1 CASSESGEYGYTF TGTGCCAGCAGTGAATCAGGGGAGTATGGCTACACCTTC
- - 14 TRBJ2-1 TRBV5-5 CASSWTGTYNEQFF TGTGCCAGCAGCTGGACCGGGACCTACAATGAGCAGTTCTTC
- - 15 TRBJ2-3 TRBV7-2 CASSLDQAETDTQYF TGTGCCAGCAGCCTAGACCAGGCGGAGACAGATACGCAGTATTTT
- once 13 TRBJ2-5 TRBV10-2 CASSETSQETQYF TGCGCCAGCAGTGAAACTAGCCAAGAGACCCAGTACTTC
- - 13 TRBJ2-2 TRBV7-2 CASSSSFAGELFF TGTGCCAGCAGCTCATCCTTTGCCGGGGAGCTGTTTTTT
- - 15 TRBJ2-3 TRBV10-1 CASSESGHTTDTQYF TGCGCCAGCAGTGAGTCGGGACACACCACAGATACGCAGTATTTT
TRBD1 - 14 TRBJ1-2 TRBV7-3 CASSEGGFGYGYTF TGTGCCAGCAGCGAAGGGGGCTTTGGCTATGGCTACACCTTC
- - 15 TRBJ2-3 TRBV7-2 CASSFSGSEGDTQYF TGTGCCAGCAGCTTTAGCGGTTCAGAGGGGGATACGCAGTATTTT
- - 15 TRBJ2-6 TRBV19 CASSDRDIGANVLTF TGTGCCAGTAGTGACCGGGACATTGGGGCCAACGTCCTGACTTTC
- - 14 TRBJ2-3 TRBV7-7 CASSRASGSDTQYF TGTGCTAGCAGCAGGGCAAGCGGGTCAGATACGCAGTATTTT
TRBD2 few 17 TRBJ2-7 TRBV11-2 CASSTYPLTGGPGEQYF TGTGCCAGCAGCACCTACCCCCTTACGGGAGGGCCGGGGGAGCAGTACTTC
- - 12 TRBJ2-3 TRBV7-9 CASSFSADTQYF TGTGCCAGCAGCTTTAGCGCAGATACGCAGTATTTT
- - 14 TRBJ2-1 TRBV5-4 CASSLRQPGNEQFF TGTGCCAGCAGCTTGAGACAACCGGGAAATGAGCAGTTCTTC
TRBD2 - 15 TRBJ2-1 TRBV11-1 CASSWTSGGQVEQFF TGTGCCAGCAGTTGGACTAGCGGGGGACAGGTTGAGCAGTTCTTC
- - 14 TRBJ2-5 TRBV5-4 CASSLGHHQETQYF TGTGCCAGCAGCTTGGGGCACCATCAAGAGACCCAGTACTTC
- - 14 TRBJ2-7 TRBV13 CASRRGAGVSEQYF TGTGCCAGCAGGAGGGGGGCGGGAGTATCCGAGCAGTACTTC
TRBD2 - 14 TRBJ2-7 TRBV2 CASTLLAGGYEQYF TGTGCCAGCACCCTACTAGCGGGAGGTTACGAGCAGTACTTC
- - 15 TRBJ2-5 TRBV11-3 CASSFISLYQETQYF TGTGCCAGCAGCTTTATCAGCCTTTACCAAGAGACCCAGTACTTC
- - 15 TRBJ1-6 TRBV2 CASVRTDYYNSPLHF TGTGCCAGCGTAAGGACAGATTACTATAATTCACCCCTCCACTTT
- - 15 TRBJ2-7 TRBV28 CASSLPNDIPDEQYF TGTGCCAGCAGTCTACCTAATGACATCCCTGACGAGCAGTACTTC
- - 14 TRBJ2-7 TRBV7-9 CASSQDRGSHEQYF TGTGCCAGCAGCCAAGATCGCGGGTCGCACGAGCAGTACTTC
TRBD2 once 11 TRBJ2-1 TRBV2 CASRLAGEQFF TGTGCCAGCAGGCTAGCGGGAGAGCAGTTCTTC
- once 13 TRBJ2-5 TRBV11-3 CASSLGGQETQYF TGTGCCAGCAGCTTAGGGGGCCAAGAGACCCAGTACTTC
- - 15 TRBJ2-3 TRBV7-2 CASSFRDSRTDTQYF TGTGCCAGCAGCTTCCGGGACTCCCGCACAGATACGCAGTATTTT
- - 14 TRBJ2-2 TRBV27 CASSLLGGPGELFF TGTGCCAGCAGTTTATTGGGGGGACCCGGGGAGCTGTTTTTT
- - 14 TRBJ1-1 TRBV28 CASSSTGVNTEAFF TGTGCCAGCAGTTCGACGGGCGTGAACACTGAAGCTTTCTTT
- - 15 TRBJ2-3 TRBV27 CASSLSPDGRPPQYF TGTGCCAGCAGTTTATCTCCGGACGGCCGGCCTCCGCAGTATTTT
- - 12 TRBJ2-1 TRBV10-2 CASRNSGHEQFF TGCGCCAGCAGAAACTCAGGGCATGAGCAGTTCTTC
TRBD2 - 14 TRBJ2-5 TRBV28 CASSDSGNLETQYF TGTGCCAGCAGTGATAGCGGGAATTTGGAGACCCAGTACTTC